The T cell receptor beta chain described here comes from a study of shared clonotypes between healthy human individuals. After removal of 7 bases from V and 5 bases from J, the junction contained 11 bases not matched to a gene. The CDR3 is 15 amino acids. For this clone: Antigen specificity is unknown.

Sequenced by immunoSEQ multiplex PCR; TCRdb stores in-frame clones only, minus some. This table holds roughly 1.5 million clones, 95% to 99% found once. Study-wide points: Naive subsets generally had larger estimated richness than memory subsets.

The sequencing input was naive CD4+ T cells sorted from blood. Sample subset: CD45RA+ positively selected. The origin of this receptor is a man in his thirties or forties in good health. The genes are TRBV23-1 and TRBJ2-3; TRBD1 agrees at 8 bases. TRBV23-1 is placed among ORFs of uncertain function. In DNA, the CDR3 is TGCGCCAGCAATCGGACAGGGCGAGAGGGAGATACGCAGTATTTT. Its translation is CASNRTGREGDTQYF.